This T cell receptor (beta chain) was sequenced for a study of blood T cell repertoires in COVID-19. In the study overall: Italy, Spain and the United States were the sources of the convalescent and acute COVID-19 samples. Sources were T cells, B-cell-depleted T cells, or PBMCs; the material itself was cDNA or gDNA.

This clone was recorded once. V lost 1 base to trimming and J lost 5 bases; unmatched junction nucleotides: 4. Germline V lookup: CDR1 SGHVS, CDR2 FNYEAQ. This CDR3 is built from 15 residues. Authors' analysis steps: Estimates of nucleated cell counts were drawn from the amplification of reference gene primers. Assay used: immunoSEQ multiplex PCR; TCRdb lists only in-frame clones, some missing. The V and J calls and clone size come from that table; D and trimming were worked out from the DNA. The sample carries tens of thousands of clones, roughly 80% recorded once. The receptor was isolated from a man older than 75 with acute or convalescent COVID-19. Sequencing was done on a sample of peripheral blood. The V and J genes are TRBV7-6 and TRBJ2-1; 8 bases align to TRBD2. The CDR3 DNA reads TGTGCCAGCAGCTTAGTGGACGGGGGGGACAATGAGCAGTTCTTC. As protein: CASSLVDGGDNEQFF.